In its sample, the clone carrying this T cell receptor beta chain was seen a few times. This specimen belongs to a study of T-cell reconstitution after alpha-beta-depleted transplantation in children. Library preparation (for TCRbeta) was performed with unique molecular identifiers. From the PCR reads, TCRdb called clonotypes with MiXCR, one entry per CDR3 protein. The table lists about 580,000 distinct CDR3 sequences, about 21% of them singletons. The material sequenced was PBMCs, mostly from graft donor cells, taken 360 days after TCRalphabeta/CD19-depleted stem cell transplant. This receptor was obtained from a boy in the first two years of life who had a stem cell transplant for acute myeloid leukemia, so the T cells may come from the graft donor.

Written as DNA, the CDR3 is TGTGCCAGCAGCTTACGGGGACTAGCGGGGGGCTGGACCGGGGAGCTGTTTTTT. Protein product: CASSLRGLAGGWTGELFF. The genes are TRBV7-8 and TRBJ2-2; 15 bases align to TRBD2. The CDR3 consists of 18 residues. Trimming at V came to 2 bases and at J to 5 bases, leaving 6 bases not matched to a gene. The germline CDR1 and CDR2 sequences are SGHVS and FQNEAQ.